The 12 T cell receptor beta chains given below trace back to one sample, sequenced in a study of shared clonotypes between healthy human individuals. Clones were read by immunoSEQ multiplex PCR, and TCRdb kept only the in-frame ones, dropping some. This table has a few million clones, over 85% appearing once. Sequencing was carried out using naive CD4+ T cells from PBMCs. As to subset: CD45RA+ positively selected. These TCRs come from a man in his late teens or twenties in good health. Some clones in this sample may be carry-over from other donors' samples.

As for this clone: Distinct nucleotide sequences in the sample also encode this CDR3. The V gene is TRBV7-3, the J gene TRBJ1-1; no clear D gene. V was trimmed by 4 bases and J by 1 base, leaving 7 bases between them. This CDR3 spans 13 amino acids. CDR1 and CDR2 (germline): SGHTA, FQGTGA. For the CDR3, the DNA is TGTGCCAGCAGCTCCGATCCGAACACTGAAGCTTTCTTT. Translated: CASSSDPNTEAFF.

This chain joins TRBV5-1 and TRBJ2-7; D ambiguous. CDR1 is SGHRS, CDR2 YFSETQ, per germline. V was shortened by 5 bases and J by 1 base, with 13 bases between the two germline ends. This CDR3 contains 14 residues. In nucleotides, the CDR3 is TGCGCCAGCAGGGGGTCTCTCGGTTCCTACGAGCAGTACTTC. Its protein product is CASRGSLGSYEQYF.

The gene calls are TRBV9 and TRBJ2-1, with no clear D. The CDR3 runs 16 residues. CDR1 and CDR2 from the germline V gene are SGDLS and YYNGEE. The V end was cut by 2 bases, the J end by 4 bases, with 16 bases between. CDR3 in DNA: TGTGCCAGCAGCGTCAGTGGGATTGTCGGTTACAATGAGCAGTTCTTC. The encoded protein is CASSVSGIVGYNEQFF.

V is TRBV18 and J is TRBJ1-1; 9 nucleotides agree with TRBD1. The CDR3 consists of 15 residues. J gave up 1 base and V 4 bases, and 4 bases lay outside the gene matches. Germline CDR1 is KGHSH and CDR2 is LQKENI. The CDR3 protein is CASSRGTGKNTEAFF. The CDR3 nucleotides read TGTGCCAGCTCACGGGGGACAGGGAAGAACACTGAAGCTTTCTTT.

The chain is built from TRBV7-9 and TRBJ1-1, with D possibly TRBD1 on 5 matching bases. Germline V gene sequence: CDR1 SEHNR, CDR2 FQNEAQ (reference sequence). Between the trimmed V and J ends, which lost 8 bases and 1 base, there was a span of 17 bases. CDR3 length: 15 amino acids. The CDR3 sequence is CASSGETLGNTEAFF. The CDR3 bases are TGTGCCAGCTCGGGGGAAACCTTGGGGAACACTGAAGCTTTCTTT.

The rearrangement links TRBV7-2 to TRBJ1-1; 9 nucleotides align to TRBD1. Trimming removed 5 bases from V and 3 bases from J; junction bases left unmatched: 13. The CDR3 contains 17 residues. In germline, CDR1 is SGHTA, CDR2 FQGNSA. Here the CDR3 reads CASSPTGTGRGYTEAFF. In DNA form, the CDR3 reads TGTGCCAGCAGCCCTACCGGGACAGGGAGAGGGTACACTGAAGCTTTCTTT.

The chain recombines TRBV7-2 with TRBJ2-6; D unclear. The CDR3 consists of 14 residues. From germline, CDR1 is SGHTA and CDR2 FQGNSA. V lost 3 bases and J 1 base, leaving 4 bases between the germline ends. CDR3 bases: TGTGCCAGCAGCTTGAAGTCTGGGGCCAACGTCCTGACTTTC. Translation: CASSLKSGANVLTF.

The chain recombines TRBV30 with TRBJ2-3; D gene ambiguous. V lost 5 bases to trimming and J lost 2 bases, with 11 bases between them. Germline V gene data show CDR1 as GTSNPN and CDR2 as SVGIG (reference sequence). The CDR3 totals 13 residues. The CDR3 region has the DNA TGTGCCTGGTCGATGGGCGTCACAGATACGCAGTATTTT. Protein product: CAWSMGVTDTQYF. Combining the CDR3 with reference TRBV30 and TRBJ2-3 gives the whole variable domain SQTIHQWPATLVQPVGSPLSLECTVEGTSNPNLYWYRQAAGRGLQLLFYSVGIGQISSEVPQNLSASRPQDRQFILSSKKLLLSDSGFYLCAWSMGVTDTQYFGPGTRLTVL.

As concerns this clone: Distinct nucleotide sequences in the sample also encode this CDR3. The genes are TRBV9 and TRBJ2-5; unclear D gene. V was trimmed by 1 base and J by 5 bases, leaving 9 bases between them. Germline CDR1 SGDLS, CDR2 YYNGEE. This CDR3 spans 13 amino acids. Here the CDR3 reads CASSVRVGETQYF. In DNA form, the CDR3 reads TGTGCCAGCAGCGTAAGGGTTGGGGAGACCCAGTACTTC.

This clone came up a few times. Other DNA sequences of this sample code for an identical CDR3. The chain is built from TRBV18 and TRBJ1-5; 8 bases are a match to TRBD1. This CDR3 region has 13 residues. Germline CDR1 reads KGHSH; CDR2 reads LQKENI. Trimming removed 6 bases from V and 6 bases from J; junction bases left unmatched: 4. In nucleotides, the CDR3 is TGTGCCAGCTCGTCAGACAGGGGTCAGCCCCAGCATTTT. Protein product: CASSSDRGQPQHF.

V and J are TRBV18 and TRBJ1-4; D uncertain. The V gene lost 2 bases and the J gene lost 8 bases, with 9 bases spanning the gap. From germline, CDR1 is KGHSH and CDR2 LQKENI. This CDR3 has 13 amino acids. In DNA form, the CDR3 reads TGTGCCAGCTCACCAAGAGGGTTCGAAAAACTGTTTTTT. Protein sequence: CASSPRGFEKLFF.

The chain employs TRBV21-1 and TRBJ2-7; the table calls TRBD1, which could not be checked here. TRBV21-1 corresponds to a pseudogene. The CDR3 is 17 residues long. CDR3 sequence reads: CASLPQTGSFSGYEQYF. In nucleotides, the CDR3 is TGTGCCAGCCTACCACAGACAGGGTCTTTTTCCGGATACGAGCAGTACTTC.